A single sample is the source of the 27 T cell receptor beta chains below, sequenced in a study of blood T cell repertoires in COVID-19. Produced via immunoSEQ multiplex PCR; TCRdb's table is partial and in-frame only. The sample contains over 100,000 clones, approximately 82% of which appear only once. The sequencing sample was made of peripheral blood. The receptors originated from a woman aged 55-75 years with acute or convalescent COVID-19.

The chain combines TRBV9 with TRBJ1-5; D unclear. The V end lost 0 bases, the J end lost 7 bases, and 8 bases lay between the germline ends. The CDR3 covers 13 residues. The germline V gene encodes CDR1 SGDLS and CDR2 YYNGEE. For the CDR3, the DNA is TGTGCCAGCAGCGTAGGGGGAGTCCAGCCCCAGCATTTT. Translated, it gives CASSVGGVQPQHF. Based on the CDR3 plus reference TRBV9 and TRBJ1-5, the full variable domain is DSGVTQTPKHLITATGQRVTLRCSPRSGDLSVYWYQQSLDQGLQFLIQYYNGEERAKGNILERFSAQQFPDLHSELNLSSLELGDSALYFCASSVGGVQPQHFGDGTRLSIL.

The chain has TRBV5-1 and TRBJ2-1; 9 bases align to TRBD2. CDR3 length: 16 amino acids. The germline V gene has CDR1 SGHRS and CDR2 YFSETQ. J was trimmed by 4 bases and V by 0 bases; bases with no gene match: 5. CDR3 DNA sequence: TGCGCCAGCAGCTTGGATCTAGCGGGACTATACAATGAGCAGTTCTTC. Amino acid sequence: CASSLDLAGLYNEQFF.

The gene calls are TRBV5-1 and TRBJ1-5; D perhaps matches TRBD1 (5 bases). CDR3 size: 14 residues. Per the germline V gene, CDR1 is SGHRS and CDR2 is YFSETQ. V lost 6 bases and J lost 4, with 14 bases in between. CDR3 DNA sequence: TGCGCCAGCAAGGAGGCGGGGGATAATCAGCCCCAGCATTTT. As protein: CASKEAGDNQPQHF.

The chain couples TRBV9 to TRBJ2-7; D is ambiguous. The CDR3 has 15 residues. The germline CDR1 and CDR2 sequences are SGDLS and YYNGEE. The germline V and J ends were trimmed by 0 bases and 4 bases, with 14 bases remaining between them. CDR3 region: CASSVEPEIGYEQYF. The CDR3, as DNA: TGTGCCAGCAGCGTAGAACCCGAAATCGGGTACGAGCAGTACTTC.

The chain couples TRBV5-4 to TRBJ2-7; no firm D call. The V gene's germline CDR1 is SGHNT and CDR2 YYREEE (reference sequence). There are 14 residues in the CDR3. V shed 4 bases and J shed 5 bases, with 16 bases lying between them. The CDR3 loop reads CASSLGPLDHEQYF. The CDR3 DNA reads as TGTGCCAGCAGCCTTGGGCCTTTAGACCACGAGCAGTACTTC.

This chain joins TRBV7-6 and TRBJ1-1, with D uncertain. This CDR3 is 16 amino acids long. V was pared by 4 bases and J by 1 base, with 16 bases between. CDR1 and CDR2 (germline): SGHVS, FNYEAQ. DNA for the CDR3: TGTGCCAGCAGCTCTACAAGATGGCGAGGGAACACTGAAGCTTTCTTT. The encoded protein is CASSSTRWRGNTEAFF.

The genes are TRBV2 and TRBJ2-7; TRBD1 aligns across 10 bases. The V segment lost 6 bases and the J segment 3 bases; nucleotides outside the gene matches: 2. The CDR3 is 13 residues long. Germline assignment: CDR1 SNHLY and CDR2 FYNNEI. The CDR3 DNA follows: TGTGCCAGCAGGGGACAGGGGTTCTACGAGCAGTACTTC. Translating it yields CASRGQGFYEQYF.

The chain employs TRBV4-2 and TRBJ2-3; TRBD2 agrees at 8 bases. Trimming at V came to 0 bases and at J to 6 bases, leaving 5 bases not matched to a gene. The CDR3 totals 15 residues. Germline values: CDR1 LGHNA, CDR2 YNFKEQ. CDR3 loop: CASSQEGREGDTQYF. The DNA of the CDR3 is TGTGCCAGCAGCCAAGAGGGACGGGAGGGGGATACGCAGTATTTT.

This rearrangement joins TRBV6-5 to TRBJ2-5; 12 positions match TRBD2. V gave up 2 bases and J gave up 5 bases; unmatched junction bases: 6. This CDR3 spans 16 amino acids. CDR1 and CDR2 from the germline V gene are MNHEY and SVGAGI. The CDR3: CASSYLAGGPGETQYF. As DNA, the CDR3 is TGTGCCAGCAGTTACCTAGCGGGAGGGCCTGGGGAGACCCAGTACTTC.

The genes are TRBV2 and TRBJ1-5; TRBD1 is a possible D gene (5 bases). The ends were cut back, 6 bases at V and 0 bases at J, with 12 bases in the middle. Germline CDR1 SNHLY, CDR2 FYNNEI. The CDR3 sequence is 15 residues long. CDR3 region: CASRGGDNSNQPQHF. The CDR3 bases are TGTGCCAGCAGGGGGGGGGATAATAGCAATCAGCCCCAGCATTTT. The full variable domain, with the rest looked up from reference TRBV2 and TRBJ1-5, is EPEVTQTPSHQVTQMGQEVILRCVPISNHLYFYWYRQILGQKVEFLVSFYNNEISEKSEIFDDQFSVERPDGSNFTLKIRSTKLEDSAMYFCASRGGDNSNQPQHFGDGTRLSIL.

The table lists this clone with a count of one. The V call is TRBV28, the J call TRBJ1-5; weak D call: TRBD1 (5 bases). The CDR3 is 14 residues long. From germline, CDR1 is MDHEN and CDR2 SYDVKM. The V end was cut by 3 bases, the J end by 5 bases, with 11 bases between. CDR3 nucleotide sequence: TGTGCCAGCAGTTTTCGTTGGGGGGATCAGCCCCAGCATTTT. It yields the protein CASSFRWGDQPQHF.

The J gene is TRBJ2-3, the V gene TRBV10-3; tentatively, D is TRBD1 or TRBD2 (6 bases each). Trimming took 6 bases from V and 2 from J, leaving 15 bases between them. The CDR3 sequence is 15 residues long. Germline lookup yields CDR1 ENHRY and CDR2 SYGVKD. CDR3 coding DNA: TGTGCCATCAGCGAGGGGGGCAGATACACAGATACGCAGTATTTT. Translation: CAISEGGRYTDTQYF.

The V call is TRBV27, the J call TRBJ2-7; 7 bases fit TRBD1. With V trimmed by 3 bases and J by 1 base, 3 bases remained unmatched. The CDR3 is 14 residues long. Per the germline V gene, CDR1 is MNHEY and CDR2 is SMNVEV (reference sequence). The CDR3 region is CASSLATGSYEQYF. In DNA, the CDR3 is TGTGCCAGCAGTTTGGCGACAGGGTCCTACGAGCAGTACTTC.

The chain joins TRBV10-3 to TRBJ1-1, with D perhaps matching TRBD1 (5 bases). The CDR3 is 15 residues long. The germline gives CDR1 ENHRY, CDR2 SYGVKD. V shed 3 bases and J shed 1 base, with 12 bases lying between them. CDR3 sequence reads: CAISDRGVKNTEAFF. The DNA of the CDR3 is TGTGCCATCAGTGATAGGGGCGTGAAGAACACTGAAGCTTTCTTT.

The V gene is TRBV3-1 (or the pseudogene TRBV3-2), the J gene TRBJ2-3; no clear D gene. The CDR3 sequence is 12 residues long. V lost 4 bases and J lost 5, with 7 bases in between. Germline V gene data show CDR1 as LGHDT and CDR2 as YNNKEL (reference sequence). In DNA form, the CDR3 reads TGTGCCAGCAGCCCTCTAGGAGATACGCAGTATTTT. This translates into CASSPLGDTQYF.

The V gene is TRBV7-8, the J gene TRBJ1-2; 9 nucleotides match TRBD1. V trimming: 4 bases; J trimming: 5 bases; junction bases outside the gene matches: 8. Germline values: CDR1 SGHVS, CDR2 FQNEAQ. The CDR3 consists of 15 residues. CDR3 residues: CASSYDDRGIYGYTF. The CDR3 DNA follows: TGTGCCAGCAGCTACGACGACAGGGGGATTTATGGCTACACCTTC.

The V and J genes are TRBV27 and TRBJ2-2; a possible D gene is TRBD2 (5 bases). The CDR3 is made up of 14 amino acids. CDR1 is MNHEY, CDR2 SMNVEV, per germline (reference sequence). V lost 6 bases to trimming and J lost 5 bases, with 13 bases between them. CDR3 residues: CASSLRLSTGELFF. The DNA for the CDR3 is TGTGCCAGCAGCCTTCGACTAAGTACCGGGGAGCTGTTTTTT.

The chain joins TRBV18 to TRBJ2-3, with 12 bases that match TRBD2. V dropped 2 bases and J dropped 1; count of bases not matched to a gene: 7. In germline, CDR1 is KGHSH, CDR2 LQKENI. CDR3 length: 18 amino acids. The CDR3 sequence: CASSPGLAGIYGTDTQYF. Here the CDR3 DNA reads TGTGCCAGCTCACCAGGACTAGCGGGAATTTATGGCACAGATACGCAGTATTTT.

The chain recombines TRBV10-3 with TRBJ2-5; 9 bases agree with TRBD2. J gave up 8 bases and V 11 bases, and 15 bases lay outside the gene matches. Germline V gene data show CDR1 as ENHRY and CDR2 as SYGVKD. The CDR3 covers 14 residues. The CDR3 region is CASRPAAGGSTQYF. The DNA of the CDR3 is TGTGCCTCTAGGCCGGCAGCGGGGGGCTCTACCCAGTACTTC.

The chain combines TRBV5-1 with TRBJ2-2, with 7 bases lining up with TRBD2. CDR1 is SGHRS and CDR2 is YFSETQ in the germline V gene. The CDR3 has 13 residues. V lost 4 bases, J lost 5 bases, and 2 bases stayed unmatched. CDR3 sequence: CASSPGLTGELFF. DNA for the CDR3: TGCGCCAGCAGCCCGGGACTAACCGGGGAGCTGTTTTTT.

The CDR3 region is CASSLGGHGIEQYF. DNA for the CDR3: TGTGCCAGCAGCTTGGGTGGACATGGAATCGAGCAGTACTTC. The rearrangement links TRBV5-8 to TRBJ2-7; tentative D call: TRBD1 (5 bases). This CDR3 has 14 amino acids. CDR1 and CDR2 from the germline V gene are SGHTS and YDEGEE. V was pared by 0 bases and J by 6 bases, with 13 bases between.

The rearrangement links TRBV28 to TRBJ1-5, with 9 bases that match TRBD1. CDR1 and CDR2 from the germline V gene are MDHEN and SYDVKM. This CDR3 region has 16 residues. J gave up 2 bases and V 3 bases, and 5 bases lay outside the gene matches. In DNA form, the CDR3 reads TGTGCCAGCAGTTTTGTTACAGGGGGCGGCAATCAGCCCCAGCATTTT. Translating gives CASSFVTGGGNQPQHF. Combining the CDR3 with reference TRBV28 and TRBJ1-5 gives the whole variable domain DVKVTQSSRYLVKRTGEKVFLECVQDMDHENMFWYRQDPGLGLRLIYFSYDVKMKEKGDIPEGYSVSREKKERFSLILESASTNQTSMYLCASSFVTGGGNQPQHFGDGTRLSIL.

J is TRBJ1-2 and V is TRBV3-1 (or the pseudogene TRBV3-2); D might be TRBD1 (5 bases). Germline V gives CDR1 LGHDT, CDR2 YNNKEL (reference sequence). This CDR3 comprises 16 residues. The germline V and J ends were trimmed by 1 base and 4 bases, with 16 bases remaining between them. CDR3 sequence: CASSQAPGGAPYGYTF. CDR3 in DNA: TGTGCCAGCAGCCAAGCCCCGGGAGGGGCGCCCTATGGCTACACCTTC.

This clone appeared a single time. The V and J genes are TRBV7-8 and TRBJ1-6; 11 bases match TRBD1. The CDR3 has 14 amino acids. CDR1 SGHVS and CDR2 FQNEAQ come from the germline V gene. V shed 5 bases, J shed 13 bases, and the junction held 7 bases outside the gene matches. CDR3 sequence (DNA): TGTGCCAGCAGCCGGGGGACAGGGGGGTTCCCCCTCCACTTT. Translated: CASSRGTGGFPLHF.

The chain is built from TRBV24-1 and TRBJ1-3; D not resolved. Germline CDR1 and CDR2: KGHDR and SFDVKD. V was pared by 2 bases and J by 0 bases, with 7 bases between. The CDR3 consists of 15 residues. The CDR3 reads CATSDSGTSGNTIYF. As DNA, the CDR3 is TGTGCCACCAGTGATTCGGGAACCTCTGGAAACACCATATATTTT.

The CDR3 DNA reads TGTGCCAGCAGTTCCATCGGACAGGGAGGAAACACCATATATTTT. It codes for CASSSIGQGGNTIYF. V and J are TRBV28 and TRBJ1-3; 8 nucleotides agree with TRBD1. Germline trimming cut 4 bases from V and 4 bases from J; bases unmatched to any gene: 6. The CDR3 is 15 residues long. Germline CDR1 is MDHEN and CDR2 is SYDVKM.

The CDR3 coding sequence is TGTGCCAGCAGCTTAACAGGGGAGGACTACGAGCAGTACTTC. It specifies CASSLTGEDYEQYF. This chain links TRBV11-3 with TRBJ2-7, with D perhaps TRBD1 (7 bases). This CDR3 spans 14 amino acids. The germline V and J ends were trimmed by 2 bases and 3 bases, with 11 bases remaining between them. Looked up from germline, CDR1 is SGHNT and CDR2 is YENEEA.